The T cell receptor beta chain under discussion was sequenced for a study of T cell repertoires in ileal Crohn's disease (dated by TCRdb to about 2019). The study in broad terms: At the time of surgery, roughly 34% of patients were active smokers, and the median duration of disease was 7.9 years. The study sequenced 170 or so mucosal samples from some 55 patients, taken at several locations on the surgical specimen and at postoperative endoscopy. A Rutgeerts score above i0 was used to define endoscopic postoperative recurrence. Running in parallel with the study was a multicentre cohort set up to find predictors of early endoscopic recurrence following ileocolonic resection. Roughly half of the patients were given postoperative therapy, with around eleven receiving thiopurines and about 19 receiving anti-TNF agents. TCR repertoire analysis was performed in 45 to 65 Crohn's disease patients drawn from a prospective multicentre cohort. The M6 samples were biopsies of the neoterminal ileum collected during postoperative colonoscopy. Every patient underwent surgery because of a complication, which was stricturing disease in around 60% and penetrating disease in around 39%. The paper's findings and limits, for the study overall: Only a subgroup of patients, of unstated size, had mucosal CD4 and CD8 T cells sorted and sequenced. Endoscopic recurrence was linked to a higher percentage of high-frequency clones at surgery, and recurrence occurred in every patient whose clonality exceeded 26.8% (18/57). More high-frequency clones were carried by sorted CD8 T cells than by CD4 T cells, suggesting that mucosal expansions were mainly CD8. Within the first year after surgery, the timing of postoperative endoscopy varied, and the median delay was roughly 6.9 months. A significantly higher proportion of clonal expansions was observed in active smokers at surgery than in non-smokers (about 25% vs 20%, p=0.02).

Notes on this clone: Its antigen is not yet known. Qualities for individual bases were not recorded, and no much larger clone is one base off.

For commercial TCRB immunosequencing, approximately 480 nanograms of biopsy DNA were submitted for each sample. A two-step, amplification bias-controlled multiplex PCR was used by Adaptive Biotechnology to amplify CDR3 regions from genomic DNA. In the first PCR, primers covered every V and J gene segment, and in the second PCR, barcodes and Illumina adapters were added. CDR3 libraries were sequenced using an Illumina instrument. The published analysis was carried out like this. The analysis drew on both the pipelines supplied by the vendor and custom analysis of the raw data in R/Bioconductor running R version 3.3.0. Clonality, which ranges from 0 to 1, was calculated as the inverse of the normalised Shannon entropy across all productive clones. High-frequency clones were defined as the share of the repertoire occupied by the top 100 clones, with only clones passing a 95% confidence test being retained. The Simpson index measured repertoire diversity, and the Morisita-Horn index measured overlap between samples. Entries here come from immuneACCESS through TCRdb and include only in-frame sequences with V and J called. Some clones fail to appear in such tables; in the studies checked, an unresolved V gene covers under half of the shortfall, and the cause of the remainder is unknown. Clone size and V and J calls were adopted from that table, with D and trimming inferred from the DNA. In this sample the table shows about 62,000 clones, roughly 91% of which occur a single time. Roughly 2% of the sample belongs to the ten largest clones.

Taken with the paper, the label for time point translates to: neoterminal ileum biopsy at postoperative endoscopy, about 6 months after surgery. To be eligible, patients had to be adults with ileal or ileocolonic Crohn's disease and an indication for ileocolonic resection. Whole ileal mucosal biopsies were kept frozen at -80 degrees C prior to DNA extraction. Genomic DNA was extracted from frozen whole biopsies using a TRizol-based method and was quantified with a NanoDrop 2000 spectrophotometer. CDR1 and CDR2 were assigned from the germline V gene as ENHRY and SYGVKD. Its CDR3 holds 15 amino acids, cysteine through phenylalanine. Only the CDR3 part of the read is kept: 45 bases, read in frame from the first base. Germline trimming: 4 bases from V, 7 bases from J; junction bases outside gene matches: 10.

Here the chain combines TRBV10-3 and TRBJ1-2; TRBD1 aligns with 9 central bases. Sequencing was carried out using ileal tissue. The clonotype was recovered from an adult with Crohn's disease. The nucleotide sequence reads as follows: TGTGCCATCAGTGGGTTGACAGGGGGGTCCGGTGGCTACACCTTC. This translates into CAISGLTGGSGGYTF.